This TCR beta chain was recorded in a study of shared clonotypes between healthy human individuals. Study-wide results and limits: Researchers sampled only blood; tissue repertoires likely differ. Roughly 5% of naive CD4 clonotypes were shared across four donors.

Turning to this clone: Its antigen is unidentified.

CDR1 and CDR2 from the germline V gene are SNHLY and FYNNEI. The V and J ends lost 4 bases and 1 base respectively, with 16 bases between them. The CDR3 contains 16 residues. The authors' processing: Filtering differed, since immunoSEQ gave only junction sequences and no quality scores. Here immunoSEQ multiplex PCR was the method, and the copy in TCRdb shows in-frame clones only, minus some. V and J calls and clone size follow that table, whereas D and trimming were derived from the DNA. The data show over 700,000 clones, roughly 72% seen once. Input material: memory CD4+ T cells sorted from blood. Subset specified: CD45RA-negative fraction. V is TRBV2 and J is TRBJ1-1; D is ambiguous. The TCR comes from a woman aged 25 to 45 in good health. The CDR3 region has the DNA TGTGCCAGCAGTGGTTCGTACGGGCTAAAGAACACTGAAGCTTTCTTT. As protein: CASSGSYGLKNTEAFF.